These 9 T cell receptor beta chains share one sample of origin, sequenced in a study of OX40 agonist ivuxolimab in advanced cancers. The protocol was immunoSEQ multiplex PCR, while the TCRdb copy is restricted to in-frame clones and leaves out a portion. The table records fewer than 40,000 clones, about 80% of them present only once. This specimen consisted of CD4+ or CD8+ T cells sorted from blood, obtained in a trial of the OX40 agonist ivuxolimab. The origin of the receptors is an adult with an advanced solid tumor such as melanoma, head and neck, liver or kidney cancer.

Only one count was recorded for this clone. The rearrangement uses TRBV19 and TRBJ1-1; 7 bases are a match to TRBD1. CDR1 LNHDA and CDR2 SQIVND come from the germline V gene (reference sequence). Germline trimming cut 4 bases from V and 0 bases from J; bases unmatched to any gene: 8. The CDR3 runs 16 residues. CDR3 in DNA: TGTGCCAGTAGTAAGTCGAGGGGGCCTATGAACACTGAAGCTTTCTTT. Translating gives CASSKSRGPMNTEAFF.

The rearrangement uses TRBV11-2 and TRBJ2-2; D could derive from TRBD1 or TRBD2 (7 bases each). The germline V and J ends were trimmed by 8 bases and 1 base, with 14 bases remaining between them. Per the germline V gene, CDR1 is SGHAT and CDR2 is FQNNGV. This CDR3 has 15 residues. The CDR3 DNA is TGTGCCAGCTCCGGGGGGACAGTGAACACCGGGGAGCTGTTTTTT. It translates to CASSGGTVNTGELFF.

The V and J genes are TRBV7-2 and TRBJ2-7; 8 nucleotides line up with TRBD1. J lost 1 base, V lost 5 bases, and 7 bases had no gene match. Germline CDR1 is SGHTA and CDR2 is FQGNSA. The CDR3 runs to 15 residues. CDR3 protein: CASSLPGQASYEQYF. The CDR3 DNA reads TGTGCCAGCAGCCTGCCGGGACAGGCGTCCTACGAGCAGTACTTC. The entire variable domain, with the rest obtained from reference TRBV7-2 and TRBJ2-7, is as follows: GAGVSQSPSNKVTEKGKDVELRCDPISGHTALYWYRQSLGQGLEFLIYFQGNSAPDKSGLPSDRFSAERTGGSVSTLTIQRTQQEDSAVYLCASSLPGQASYEQYFGPGTRLTVT.

The rearrangement uses TRBV9 and TRBJ2-1; D may be TRBD1 (5 bases). The CDR3 length is 15 residues. Germline values: CDR1 SGDLS, CDR2 YYNGEE. The germline V and J ends were trimmed by 0 bases and 3 bases, with 10 bases remaining between them. The chain's CDR3 is CASSVAPQGYNEQFF. The CDR3 DNA follows: TGTGCCAGCAGCGTAGCTCCCCAGGGCTACAATGAGCAGTTCTTC. Using reference TRBV9 and TRBJ2-1 for the parts outside the CDR3, the full variable domain is DSGVTQTPKHLITATGQRVTLRCSPRSGDLSVYWYQQSLDQGLQFLIQYYNGEERAKGNILERFSAQQFPDLHSELNLSSLELGDSALYFCASSVAPQGYNEQFFGPGTRLTVL.

The V call is TRBV28, the J call TRBJ1-4; no clear D. Germline V gene data show CDR1 as MDHEN and CDR2 as SYDVKM. Trimming left V 4 bases short and J 4 bases short, with 10 bases between. This CDR3 spans 14 amino acids. As DNA, the CDR3 is TGTGCCAGCAGTTCCCCAGACGTTAATGAAAAACTGTTTTTT. Protein sequence: CASSSPDVNEKLFF. Based on the CDR3 plus reference TRBV28 and TRBJ1-4, the full variable domain is DVKVTQSSRYLVKRTGEKVFLECVQDMDHENMFWYRQDPGLGLRLIYFSYDVKMKEKGDIPEGYSVSREKKERFSLILESASTNQTSMYLCASSSPDVNEKLFFGSGTQLSVL.

The chain has TRBV7-9 and TRBJ2-7; 9 bases align to TRBD2. The CDR3 extends over 12 amino acids. V lost 4 bases, J lost 11 bases, and 6 bases stayed unmatched. Germline CDR1 is SEHNR and CDR2 is FQNEAQ (reference sequence). The CDR3 spells CASSSTTSGKYF. The CDR3 DNA is TGTGCCAGCAGCTCTACGACTAGCGGAAAGTACTTC.

The V call is TRBV11-2, the J call TRBJ2-7, with TRBD1 as a possible D gene (7 bases). Trimming took 1 base from V and 4 from J, leaving 14 bases between them. Germline CDR1 and CDR2: SGHAT and FQNNGV. The CDR3 extends over 15 amino acids. The CDR3 loop reads CASSLALQGTYEQYF. Here the CDR3 DNA reads TGTGCCAGCAGCTTAGCCCTACAGGGGACTTACGAGCAGTACTTC.

V usage is TRBV2 and J usage is TRBJ2-6; no definite D call. Germline-derived CDR1 and CDR2 are SNHLY and FYNNEI. V lost 3 bases and J lost 1, with 7 bases in between. The CDR3 length is 15 residues. The CDR3 nucleotides are TGTGCCAGCAGTGACAGTTGGTCTGGGGCCAACGTCCTGACTTTC. Amino acids: CASSDSWSGANVLTF. Looking up the rest from reference TRBV2 and TRBJ2-6 gives the full variable domain: EPEVTQTPSHQVTQMGQEVILRCVPISNHLYFYWYRQILGQKVEFLVSFYNNEISEKSEIFDDQFSVERPDGSNFTLKIRSTKLEDSAMYFCASSDSWSGANVLTFGAGSRLTVL.

This CDR3 reads CASSLDTNYGYTF. CDR3 nucleotide sequence: TGTGCCAGCAGTTTAGACACTAACTATGGCTACACCTTC. The V gene is TRBV28, the J gene TRBJ1-2; D unclear. The germline gives CDR1 MDHEN, CDR2 SYDVKM. The CDR3 loop spans 13 amino acids. V lost 2 bases, J lost 0 bases, and 4 bases lay in between.